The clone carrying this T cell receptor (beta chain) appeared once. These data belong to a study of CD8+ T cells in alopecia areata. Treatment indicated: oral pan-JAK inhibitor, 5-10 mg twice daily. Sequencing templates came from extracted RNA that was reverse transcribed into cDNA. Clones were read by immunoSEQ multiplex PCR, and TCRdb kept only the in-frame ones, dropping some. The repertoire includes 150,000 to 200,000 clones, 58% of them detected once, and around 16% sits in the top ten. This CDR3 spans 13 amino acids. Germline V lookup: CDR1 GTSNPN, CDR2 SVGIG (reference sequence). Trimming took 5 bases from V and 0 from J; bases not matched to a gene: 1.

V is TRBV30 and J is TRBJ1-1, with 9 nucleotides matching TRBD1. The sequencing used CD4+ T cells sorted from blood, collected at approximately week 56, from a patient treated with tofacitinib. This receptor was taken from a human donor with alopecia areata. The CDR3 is CAWDRGMNTEAFF. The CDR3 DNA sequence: TGTGCCTGGGACAGGGGGATGAACACTGAAGCTTTCTTT.